This T cell receptor (beta chain) was identified during a study of T cell responses to AZD1222 COVID-19 vaccine. CDR1 and CDR2 from the germline V gene are SGHTA and FQGNSA. The CDR3 contains 15 residues. The V and J ends lost 5 bases and 4 bases, in that order; junction bases with no gene match: 9. Some second doses came at about 4 weeks and others at about 12 weeks; these were pooled. Assay used: immunoSEQ multiplex PCR; TCRdb lists only in-frame clones, some missing. The sample contains about 86,000 clones, around 90% of which appear only once. The TCR originated in an adult who received the AZD1222 COVID-19 vaccine. This chain uses TRBV7-2 with TRBJ2-3, with 7 bases that match TRBD2. Sequencing was performed on peripheral blood, taken 28 days after the second AZD1222 dose. The CDR3 bases are TGTGCCAGCAGCCCCGGGGGGTGGCCGTCAGATACGCAGTATTTT. Translating gives CASSPGGWPSDTQYF.